What follows are 15 T cell receptor beta chains derived from one specimen sequenced in a study of read filtering for tumor transcriptome and immune sequencing. This library used approximately 390 ng RNA and molecular barcoded adaptors spanning alpha/delta and beta/gamma chains. TCRdb used MiXCR to reprocess the reads, holding one entry per CDR3 protein. The sample contains over 90,000 distinct CDR3 sequences, about 22% of which appear only once. The sample comprised a population of CD138-negative cells sorted from bone marrow. These receptor sequences come from a donor aged 40 or over with multiple myeloma.

This chain connects TRBV6-2 or TRBV6-3 to TRBJ2-5; D unresolved. The germline V gene has CDR1 MNHEY and CDR2 SVGEGT. Trimming took off 4 bases at V and 2 bases at J, with 14 bases between the two ends. There are 15 residues in the CDR3. CDR3 sequence: CASSFPAASQETQYF. For the CDR3, the DNA is TGTGCCAGCAGTTTCCCCGCGGCCTCTCAAGAGACCCAGTACTTC.

This clonotype was recorded at least ten times. The chain combines TRBV6-2 or TRBV6-3 with TRBJ1-1; D is ambiguous. The germline V gene has CDR1 MNHEY and CDR2 SVGEGT. The CDR3 runs to 14 residues. The V gene lost 2 bases and the J gene lost 1 base, with 8 bases spanning the gap. CDR3 residues: CASSYPLRNTEAFF. The CDR3 DNA reads as TGTGCCAGCAGTTACCCACTTAGGAACACTGAAGCTTTCTTT.

The chain is built from TRBV5-6 and TRBJ1-3; 9 bases match TRBD1. With 1 base clipped from V and 2 bases from J, the junction kept 1 base outside the gene matches. The CDR3 is made up of 15 amino acids. Germline CDR1 reads SGHDT; CDR2 reads YYEEEE. The CDR3 region is CASSLTGGAGNTIYF. In DNA form, the CDR3 reads TGTGCCAGCAGCTTGACAGGGGGCGCTGGAAACACCATATATTTT.

This clonotype was detected ten times or more. The chain combines TRBV20-1 with TRBJ1-1, with TRBD1 matching 7 bases. The CDR3 is made up of 15 amino acids. V lost 0 bases to trimming and J lost 4 bases; unmatched junction nucleotides: 8. The V gene's germline CDR1 is DFQATT and CDR2 SNEGSKA (reference sequence). CDR3 residues: CSARETGKGGTEAFF. The DNA of the CDR3 is TGCAGTGCTAGAGAGACAGGGAAGGGAGGCACTGAAGCTTTCTTT.

This clonotype was observed many times. This chain uses TRBV28 with TRBJ1-2, with 7 bases that match TRBD1. CDR3 length equals 13 residues. V trimming: 5 bases; J trimming: 5 bases; junction bases outside the gene matches: 5. The germline CDR1 and CDR2 sequences are MDHEN and SYDVKM. The CDR3 DNA follows: TGTGCCAGCAGTAGGACAGGTCGTTATGGCTACACCTTC. It is translated as CASSRTGRYGYTF.

This clonotype was recorded many times. V is TRBV6-1 and J is TRBJ2-2; D may be TRBD2 (5 bases). V shed 8 bases and J shed 1 base, with 8 bases lying between them. In germline, CDR1 is MNHNS, CDR2 SASEGT. The CDR3 loop spans 13 amino acids. The chain's CDR3 is CASRDLNTGELFF. CDR3 nucleotide sequence: TGTGCCAGCCGGGATTTGAACACCGGGGAGCTGTTTTTT.

In its sample, this clonotype was seen many times. The chain uses TRBV6-5 and TRBJ2-1; a weak D match, TRBD1 (6 bases). Germline V gene lookup returns CDR1 MNHEY and CDR2 SVGAGI. V shed 7 bases and J shed 6 bases, with 7 bases lying between them. This CDR3 comprises 11 residues. CDR3 bases: TGTGCCAGCAAAGGGGGCAATGAGCAGTTCTTC. This translates into CASKGGNEQFF.

With regard to this clonotype: A clone one base away is much larger, so this may be a read error. The chain couples TRBV5-1 to TRBJ2-3; D might be TRBD1 (5 bases). The CDR3 sequence is 10 residues long. Looked up from germline, CDR1 is SGHRS and CDR2 is YFSETQ. V dropped 8 bases and J dropped 6 bases, with 7 bases sitting between them. CDR3 loop: CARDKDTQYF. In DNA, the CDR3 is TGCGCCAGGGACAAGGATACGCAGTATTTT.

This clonotype was detected many times. V usage is TRBV18 and J usage is TRBJ2-5; D unresolved. V lost 3 bases, J lost 5 bases, and 10 bases lay in between. The germline V gene has CDR1 KGHSH and CDR2 LQKENI. The CDR3 consists of 13 residues. CDR3 in DNA: TGTGCCAGCTCACCTTCCCAATTGGAGACCCAGTACTTC. Residues: CASSPSQLETQYF.

Many counts were recorded for this clonotype. This likely reflects a read error, since a far larger clone is one base away. This chain uses TRBV13 with TRBJ2-1; D gene uncertain. The CDR3 length is 11 residues. Trimming cost V 5 bases and J 6 bases, with 5 bases left between them. Germline V lookup: CDR1 PRHDT, CDR2 FYEKMQ (reference sequence). CDR3 sequence (DNA): TGTGCCAGCAGCCCATTCAATGAGCAGTTCTTC. Residues: CASSPFNEQFF.

The chain joins TRBV28 to TRBJ1-6; D not resolved. The CDR3 runs to 14 residues. CDR1 and CDR2 (germline): MDHEN, SYDVKM. V dropped 4 bases and J dropped 5 bases, with 9 bases sitting between them. CDR3 in amino acids: CASSSAGDNSPLHF. In DNA, the CDR3 is TGTGCCAGCAGTTCAGCAGGCGATAATTCACCCCTCCACTTT. Based on the CDR3 plus reference TRBV28 and TRBJ1-6, the full variable domain is DVKVTQSSRYLVKRTGEKVFLECVQDMDHENMFWYRQDPGLGLRLIYFSYDVKMKEKGDIPEGYSVSREKKERFSLILESASTNQTSMYLCASSSAGDNSPLHFGNGTRLTVT.

This clonotype was seen many times. The chain couples TRBV5-1 to TRBJ2-1, with D maybe TRBD2 (5 bases). The CDR3 is 15 amino acids. Germline V gene sequence: CDR1 SGHRS, CDR2 YFSETQ. The ends were cut back, 4 bases at V and 5 bases at J, with 16 bases in the middle. This CDR3 is CASSLRTGMNNEQFF. The CDR3 DNA reads TGCGCCAGCAGCCTGAGGACTGGGATGAACAATGAGCAGTTCTTC.

This clonotype was seen repeatedly, ten times or more. The chain joins TRBV20-1 to TRBJ2-5; TRBD2 agrees at 7 bases. The CDR3 loop spans 14 amino acids. V gave up 4 bases and J gave up 4 bases; unmatched junction bases: 9. Germline V CDR1 and CDR2: DFQATT, SNEGSKA (reference sequence). The CDR3 protein is CSAKIGREAETQYF. The CDR3 DNA is TGCAGTGCTAAGATTGGACGGGAGGCAGAGACCCAGTACTTC.

The chain recombines TRBV30 with TRBJ2-4, with 8 bases that match TRBD2. This CDR3 comprises 15 residues. From germline, CDR1 is GTSNPN and CDR2 SVGIG (reference sequence). The V gene end was trimmed by 5 bases and the J gene end by 0 bases; junction bases not matched to a gene: 6. The CDR3 spells CAWERGSLAKNIQYF. CDR3 DNA: TGTGCCTGGGAGCGGGGGAGCCTAGCCAAAAACATTCAGTACTTC. Full variable domain (rest looked up from reference TRBV30 and TRBJ2-4): SQTIHQWPATLVQPVGSPLSLECTVEGTSNPNLYWYRQAAGRGLQLLFYSVGIGQISSEVPQNLSASRPQDRQFILSSKKLLLSDSGFYLCAWERGSLAKNIQYFGAGTRLSVL.

The J gene is TRBJ1-2, the V gene TRBV3-1; 7 positions match TRBD1. V shed 4 bases, J shed 7 bases, and the junction held 12 bases outside the gene matches. Germline V gene data show CDR1 as LGHDT and CDR2 as YNNKEL (reference sequence). The CDR3 covers 15 residues. This CDR3 is CASSLQRRGYCGYTF. CDR3 sequence (DNA): TGTGCCAGCAGCCTTCAACGCAGGGGGTACTGTGGCTACACCTTC.